A selection of T cell receptor beta chains follows, all from one sample in a study of cytomegalovirus exposure and HLA in healthy donors. The repertoire was sequenced with immunoSEQ multiplex PCR; TCRdb's copy has only in-frame clones and lacks some. The repertoire includes 60,000 to 75,000 clones, 55% to 70% of them detected once, and about 3% sits in the top ten. The sample comprised PBMCs. These receptors were obtained from a woman in her 50s in good health and CMV-seronegative. Each CDR3 is given with its conserved first and last residue. D genes are given only for firm matches. Clone size is stated in some rows and not others, as once, few, many or a class when expanded.

j_gene: TRBJ2-1; v_gene: TRBV5-6; abundance: .; d_gene: TRBD2; CDR3nt: TGTGCCAGCAGGCCGCTAGCGGGAGACAAGGGTGAGCAGTTCTTC; CDR3aa: CASRPLAGDKGEQFF
j_gene: TRBJ1-2; v_gene: TRBV4-2; abundance: .; d_gene: TRBD1; CDR3nt: TGTGCCAGCAGCCCCAATGAAGGACAGGCGAGATTCTATGGCTACACCTTC; CDR3aa: CASSPNEGQARFYGYTF
j_gene: TRBJ2-7; v_gene: TRBV14; abundance: .; d_gene: TRBD1; CDR3nt: TGTGCCAGCAGCCAAGAGACCCGAAGAGGTTGGGGGGACAGGGCCCTTTACGAGCAGTACTTC; CDR3aa: CASSQETRRGWGDRALYEQYF
j_gene: TRBJ2-2; v_gene: TRBV5-1; abundance: few; d_gene: TRBD2; CDR3nt: TGCGCCAGCAGCTTGCCACTAGCGCCCCGGAACACCGGGGAGCTGTTTTTT; CDR3aa: CASSLPLAPRNTGELFF
j_gene: TRBJ1-1; v_gene: TRBV5-1; abundance: .; d_gene: TRBD1; CDR3nt: TGCGCCAGCAGCTTCTTTCTCGGGACAGCCAACACTGAAGCTTTCTTT; CDR3aa: CASSFFLGTANTEAFF
j_gene: TRBJ2-1; v_gene: TRBV9; abundance: .; d_gene: TRBD2; CDR3nt: TGTGCCAGCAGTGTAGGGAGGGTGAATGAGCAGTTCTTC; CDR3aa: CASSVGRVNEQFF
j_gene: TRBJ1-1; v_gene: TRBV7-8; abundance: few; d_gene: .; CDR3nt: TGTGCCAGCAGCTTAGGGGGGGGGACTGAAGCTTTCTTT; CDR3aa: CASSLGGGTEAFF
j_gene: TRBJ2-7; v_gene: TRBV7-2; abundance: few; d_gene: TRBD1; CDR3nt: TGTGCCAGCAGCTTCGGGACAGGGGGCGCCGAGCAGTACTTC; CDR3aa: CASSFGTGGAEQYF
j_gene: TRBJ2-1; v_gene: TRBV19; abundance: few; d_gene: TRBD2; CDR3nt: TGTGCCAGTAGTCCCCCGGGAAGCGGGGCCTACAATGAGCAGTTCTTC; CDR3aa: CASSPPGSGAYNEQFF
j_gene: TRBJ2-1; v_gene: TRBV2; abundance: .; d_gene: TRBD2; CDR3nt: TGTGCCAGCAGTGATCTAGCGGGAGCTCGGTTCTTC; CDR3aa: CASSDLAGARFF
j_gene: TRBJ2-7; v_gene: TRBV2; abundance: .; d_gene: .; CDR3nt: TGTGCCAGCAGTCGAAGGGGAGGAGGCGAGCAGTACTTC; CDR3aa: CASSRRGGGEQYF
j_gene: TRBJ2-7; v_gene: TRBV18; abundance: .; d_gene: TRBD2; CDR3nt: TGTGCCAGCTCACCACCGGCTAGCGGATCCTACGAGCAGTACTTC; CDR3aa: CASSPPASGSYEQYF
j_gene: TRBJ1-2; v_gene: TRBV9; abundance: .; d_gene: .; CDR3nt: TGTGCCAGCAGCGTAGACAGATCCTATGGCTACACCTTC; CDR3aa: CASSVDRSYGYTF
j_gene: TRBJ1-1; v_gene: TRBV11-2; abundance: .; d_gene: TRBD1; CDR3nt: TGTGCCAGCAGCCCAGGGGGGCGGATGAACACTGAAGCTTTCTTT; CDR3aa: CASSPGGRMNTEAFF
j_gene: TRBJ2-7; v_gene: TRBV25-1; abundance: .; d_gene: .; CDR3nt: TGTGCCAGCAGTGAATTATCCGAGCAGTACTTC; CDR3aa: CASSELSEQYF
j_gene: TRBJ2-7; v_gene: TRBV7-9; abundance: .; d_gene: TRBD1; CDR3nt: TGTGCCAGCAGTCGGACAGGAGGTTACGAGCAGTACTTC; CDR3aa: CASSRTGGYEQYF
j_gene: TRBJ2-1; v_gene: TRBV5-1; abundance: .; d_gene: .; CDR3nt: TGCGCCAGCAGCGTAACCGCGGGAAAGAGTTTCAATGAGCAGTTCTTC; CDR3aa: CASSVTAGKSFNEQFF
j_gene: TRBJ2-3; v_gene: TRBV25-1; abundance: .; d_gene: TRBD2; CDR3nt: TGTGCCAGCAGTGAGACTAGCGGGCGGGGAGATACGCAGTATTTT; CDR3aa: CASSETSGRGDTQYF
j_gene: TRBJ2-1; v_gene: TRBV5-4; abundance: many; d_gene: TRBD2; CDR3nt: TGTGCCAGCAGCTCGGGAGGGGGGTTAGCTCAGAGTTACAATGAGCAGTTCTTC; CDR3aa: CASSSGGGLAQSYNEQFF
j_gene: TRBJ2-3; v_gene: TRBV7-9; abundance: few; d_gene: .; CDR3nt: TGTGCCAGCAGCTTACGTCTGGGGGCGCAAACAGATACGCAGTATTTT; CDR3aa: CASSLRLGAQTDTQYF
j_gene: TRBJ2-2; v_gene: TRBV15; abundance: .; d_gene: .; CDR3nt: TGTGCCACCAGCAGGGCCCTAGACGGGGAGCTGTTTTTT; CDR3aa: CATSRALDGELFF
j_gene: TRBJ1-2; v_gene: TRBV5-1; abundance: .; d_gene: TRBD1; CDR3nt: TGCGCCAGCAGCTTCGGACAGGGCTACTATGGCTACACCTTC; CDR3aa: CASSFGQGYYGYTF
j_gene: TRBJ2-7; v_gene: TRBV5-4; abundance: few; d_gene: TRBD1; CDR3nt: TGTGCCAGCAGTCAAGGACAGGGTGCCTACGAGCAGTACTTC; CDR3aa: CASSQGQGAYEQYF
j_gene: TRBJ2-7; v_gene: TRBV27; abundance: .; d_gene: .; CDR3nt: TGTGCCAAAGGCCCTCCGACGACAGGCTACTCCTACGAGCAGTACTTC; CDR3aa: CAKGPPTTGYSYEQYF
j_gene: TRBJ2-6; v_gene: TRBV6-4; abundance: .; d_gene: .; CDR3nt: TGTGCCAGCAGTGACTCGGGGGGTGCCGGGGCCAACGTCCTGACTTTC; CDR3aa: CASSDSGGAGANVLTF
j_gene: TRBJ2-1; v_gene: TRBV7-7; abundance: .; d_gene: TRBD2; CDR3nt: TGTGCTAGCAGCCCCGGGACTAGCTGGGACAATGAGCAGTTCTTC; CDR3aa: CASSPGTSWDNEQFF
j_gene: TRBJ1-2; v_gene: TRBV5-1; abundance: .; d_gene: TRBD1; CDR3nt: TGCGCCAGCAGCTATACGACAGGGCCCTATGACTACACCTTC; CDR3aa: CASSYTTGPYDYTF
j_gene: TRBJ2-7; v_gene: TRBV7-2; abundance: .; d_gene: TRBD2; CDR3nt: TGTGCCAGCAGCTTAGGGGCTAGCGGGAGAGCCTACGAGCAGTACTTC; CDR3aa: CASSLGASGRAYEQYF
j_gene: TRBJ2-5; v_gene: TRBV10-1; abundance: few; d_gene: TRBD1; CDR3nt: TGCGCCAGCAGTGATGGGACAGGGGCTTCGACCCAGTACTTC; CDR3aa: CASSDGTGASTQYF
j_gene: TRBJ2-1; v_gene: TRBV11-3; abundance: once; d_gene: .; CDR3nt: TGTGCCAGCAGCTCCCCTAACGTCTACAATGAGCAGTTCTTC; CDR3aa: CASSSPNVYNEQFF
j_gene: TRBJ2-2; v_gene: TRBV5-5; abundance: .; d_gene: .; CDR3nt: TGTGCCAGCAGCTTATCGGGGGGCGATTACACCGGGGAGCTGTTTTTT; CDR3aa: CASSLSGGDYTGELFF
j_gene: TRBJ2-7; v_gene: TRBV11-2; abundance: .; d_gene: .; CDR3nt: TGTGCCAGCAGCTCAACGGGCCTGGGGCAAGGCTTCGAGCAGTACTTC; CDR3aa: CASSSTGLGQGFEQYF
j_gene: TRBJ1-2; v_gene: TRBV5-6; abundance: .; d_gene: .; CDR3nt: TGTGCCAGCAGCTTGTACTCGCCCTCTAACTATGGCTACACCTTC; CDR3aa: CASSLYSPSNYGYTF
j_gene: TRBJ2-7; v_gene: TRBV5-1; abundance: .; d_gene: TRBD2; CDR3nt: TGCGCCAGCAAGGATCGGGACTACCACTACGAGCAGTACTTC; CDR3aa: CASKDRDYHYEQYF
j_gene: TRBJ2-3; v_gene: TRBV29-1; abundance: .; d_gene: TRBD2; CDR3nt: TGCAGCGTTAAGGGACTAGCGGGAACTACAGATACGCAGTATTTT; CDR3aa: CSVKGLAGTTDTQYF
j_gene: TRBJ2-7; v_gene: TRBV18; abundance: few; d_gene: .; CDR3nt: TGTGCCAGCTCACCACCGGTAGCAGGGGTCTCCTACGAGCAGTACTTC; CDR3aa: CASSPPVAGVSYEQYF